Sequencing of this T cell receptor beta chain was carried out in a study of blood T cell repertoires in COVID-19. Germline CDR1 SNHLY, CDR2 FYNNEI. The CDR3 totals 15 residues. J lost 2 bases, V lost 4 bases, and 6 bases had no gene match. Method: immunoSEQ multiplex PCR; TCRdb's copy keeps in-frame clones and lacks some. The data hold 200,000 to 250,000 clones, with about nine tenths observed a single time. The sequencing input was peripheral blood. The V call is TRBV2, the J call TRBJ1-2; 8 nucleotides align to TRBD1. This TCR came from a man aged 55 to 70 with acute or convalescent COVID-19. The DNA of the CDR3 is TGTGCCAGCAGTGTTGAGACAGGGGCGAACTATGGCTACACCTTC. This translates into CASSVETGANYGYTF.